This is a list of T cell receptor beta chains from one sample in a study of cytomegalovirus exposure and HLA in healthy donors. Measured with immunoSEQ multiplex PCR; TCRdb has only the in-frame clones, and not every one. The sample includes under 200,000 clones, around 77% of them seen just once. The specimen was PBMCs. These receptors originate from a man in his sixties in good health and CMV-seronegative. Each CDR3 is given with its conserved first and last residue. Each record gives: V gene, J gene, clone size, D gene, CDR3 protein, CDR3 DNA. A D gene is named only where the DNA matches it firmly. Size values are once, few and many counts, or a class for expanded clones, and some rows have none.

>TRBV6-1|TRBJ2-1|-|TRBD2
CASSVPLAEYNEQFF
TGTGCCAGCAGTGTCCCGCTAGCGGAATACAATGAGCAGTTCTTC
>TRBV6-1|TRBJ1-1|-|-
CASSEAGGGAFF
TGTGCCAGCAGTGAAGCGGGAGGGGGAGCTTTCTTT
>TRBV2|TRBJ1-6|-|-
CASRTGRNSPLHF
TGTGCCAGCAGGACAGGTCGGAATTCACCCCTCCACTTT
>TRBV5-1|TRBJ2-6|-|TRBD2
CASSFGLAGGSSGANVLTF
TGCGCCAGCAGCTTTGGCCTAGCGGGGGGCAGCTCTGGGGCCAACGTCCTGACTTTC
>TRBV10-2|TRBJ1-5|-|-
CASRGGVDRPQHF
TGCGCCAGCAGGGGCGGGGTAGACCGGCCCCAGCATTTT
>TRBV5-1|TRBJ2-7|-|-
CASSFSGGSYEQYF
TGCGCCAGCAGCTTCAGTGGGGGGTCCTACGAGCAGTACTTC
>TRBV9|TRBJ1-6|-|-
CASSAGSYNSPLHF
TGTGCCAGCAGTGCCGGGTCCTATAATTCACCCCTCCACTTT
>TRBV29-1|TRBJ1-1|-|-
CVVHRPNTEAFF
TGCGTCGTCCACAGGCCGAACACTGAAGCTTTCTTT
>TRBV10-3|TRBJ1-6|few|-
CAIRGATYNSPLHF
TGTGCCATCAGGGGGGCTACATATAATTCACCCCTCCACTTT
>TRBV6-5|TRBJ2-2|-|TRBD2
CASSGLAGHGELFF
TGTGCCAGCAGCGGACTAGCGGGTCACGGGGAGCTGTTTTTT
>TRBV7-2|TRBJ2-1|few|TRBD1
CASSPGQGVENEQFF
TGTGCCAGCAGCCCGGGACAGGGTGTGGAAAATGAGCAGTTCTTC
>TRBV5-6|TRBJ1-4|few|-
CASSSAQTDNEKLFF
TGTGCCAGCAGCTCGGCACAGACCGATAATGAAAAACTGTTTTTT
>TRBV5-6|TRBJ1-2|-|-
CASSLNRDGYTF
TGTGCCAGCAGCTTGAACCGGGATGGCTACACCTTC
>TRBV6-1|TRBJ2-1|few|-
CASSFSGAQFF
TGTGCCAGCAGCTTCTCGGGAGCGCAGTTCTTC
>TRBV7-2|TRBJ2-6|-|-
CASSLGLNQGLAGANVLTF
TGTGCCAGCAGCCTAGGGCTGAACCAGGGATTGGCAGGGGCCAACGTCCTGACTTTC
>TRBV6-5|TRBJ1-1|-|TRBD1
CASRRTGEGNTEAFF
TGTGCCAGCAGGCGAACAGGGGAAGGAAACACTGAAGCTTTCTTT
>TRBV9|TRBJ1-4|-|-
CASSVGGGLNEKLFF
TGTGCCAGCAGCGTAGGCGGAGGCCTTAATGAAAAACTGTTTTTT
>TRBV28|TRBJ2-1|few|-
CASSFLGASYNEQFF
TGTGCCAGCAGTTTCCTGGGGGCTTCCTACAATGAGCAGTTCTTC
>TRBV6-5|TRBJ1-1|-|TRBD1
CASTRDRLNTEAFF
TGTGCCAGCACCCGGGACAGATTGAACACTGAAGCTTTCTTT
>TRBV29-1|TRBJ1-1|-|TRBD1
CSGTDRGPTEAFF
TGCAGCGGAACGGACAGGGGGCCCACTGAAGCTTTCTTT
>TRBV13|TRBJ2-1|-|-
CASSPLTGQNNEQFF
TGTGCCAGCAGCCCGTTGACGGGACAAAACAATGAGCAGTTCTTC
>TRBV19|TRBJ2-7|-|-
CASSIRRGLQQYF
TGTGCCAGTAGTATTCGCCGAGGGTTACAGCAGTACTTC
>TRBV7-9|TRBJ1-2|-|TRBD1
CASSASGGGGYTF
TGTGCCAGCAGCGCATCAGGGGGCGGTGGCTACACCTTC
>TRBV19|TRBJ2-5|-|-
CASPDNWYQETQYF
TGTGCCAGTCCGGACAACTGGTACCAAGAGACCCAGTACTTC
>TRBV7-3|TRBJ2-2|-|-
CASSQAPTSWAGELFF
TGTGCCAGCAGCCAGGCCCCGACTAGTTGGGCCGGGGAGCTGTTTTTT
>TRBV6-6|TRBJ1-5|-|-
CASSQTDYQPQHF
TGTGCCAGCAGTCAGACAGATTATCAGCCCCAGCATTTT
>TRBV18|TRBJ2-7|-|-
CASSPSVYYEQYF
TGTGCCAGCTCTCCCAGCGTATACTACGAGCAGTACTTC
>TRBV11-2|TRBJ2-7|-|-
CASSLDPFRYEQYF
TGTGCCAGCAGCTTAGATCCCTTCCGGTACGAGCAGTACTTC
>TRBV9|TRBJ2-3|-|TRBD2
CASSAPKSGGAYTQYF
TGTGCCAGCAGCGCCCCAAAGTCGGGGGGGGCATATACGCAGTATTTT
>TRBV27|TRBJ2-7|-|TRBD2
CASSGEGLGEQYF
TGTGCCAGCAGTGGGGAGGGGTTGGGGGAGCAGTACTTC
>TRBV29-1|TRBJ2-3|-|-
CSAAVSADTQYF
TGCAGCGCTGCTGTATCAGCAGATACGCAGTATTTT
>TRBV7-6|TRBJ2-7|-|-
CASSAIIGDIEQYF
TGTGCCAGCAGCGCCATAATAGGGGATATTGAGCAGTACTTC
>TRBV7-8|TRBJ2-5|-|-
CASSLRTGGIGETQYF
TGTGCCAGCAGCTTAAGGACAGGAGGGATTGGCGAGACCCAGTACTTC
>TRBV28|TRBJ2-7|-|TRBD2
CASTSGRGYEQYF
TGTGCCAGCACTAGCGGGAGAGGATACGAGCAGTACTTC
>TRBV10-3|TRBJ2-7|-|-
CAISQGLGEQYF
TGTGCCATCTCCCAGGGCCTGGGCGAGCAGTACTTC
>TRBV6-4|TRBJ1-1|-|TRBD1
CASRTGTGGSEAFF
TGTGCCAGCAGAACCGGGACAGGGGGCTCGGAAGCTTTCTTT
>TRBV19|TRBJ1-2|-|TRBD1
CASSTNRGAVANYGYTF
TGTGCCAGTAGTACCAACAGGGGAGCGGTCGCTAACTATGGCTACACCTTC
>TRBV30|TRBJ2-7|-|-
CAWNPSGPSYEQYF
TGTGCCTGGAACCCGTCAGGGCCGTCCTACGAGCAGTACTTC
>TRBV27|TRBJ1-6|-|-
CASSLSPGSGSYNSPLHF
TGTGCCAGCAGTTTATCTCCGGGATCGGGCTCCTATAATTCACCCCTCCACTTT
>TRBV5-1|TRBJ1-1|-|TRBD1
CASSLQGQGNMAFF
TGCGCCAGCAGCTTGCAAGGACAGGGTAATATGGCTTTCTTT
>TRBV13|TRBJ2-5|-|-
CASSWQGDQETQYF
TGTGCCAGCAGCTGGCAAGGGGATCAAGAGACCCAGTACTTC
>TRBV6-5|TRBJ1-2|-|TRBD1
CASSPGTGGWGYPF
TGTGCCAGCAGTCCCGGGACAGGGGGCTGGGGCTACCCCTTC
>TRBV28|TRBJ1-1|-|-
CASSVPGDGTEAFF
TGTGCCAGCAGTGTACCAGGGGACGGCACTGAAGCTTTCTTT
>TRBV2|TRBJ1-2|-|-
CASSSPYLGEAGPGYTF
TGTGCCAGCAGTTCACCCTATCTGGGGGAGGCAGGGCCCGGCTACACCTTC
>TRBV9|TRBJ2-3|-|-
CASSVYDRTPMADTQYF
TGTGCCAGCAGCGTATACGACAGGACCCCAATGGCAGATACGCAGTATTTT
>TRBV7-7|TRBJ2-2|-|-
CASSSTPGFGELFF
TGTGCTAGCAGCTCGACCCCGGGTTTTGGGGAGCTGTTTTTT
>TRBV5-6|TRBJ1-2|-|TRBD1
CASSTKRDRFSSNYGYTF
TGTGCCAGCAGCACGAAACGGGACAGATTCTCTTCTAACTATGGCTACACCTTC
>TRBV5-1|TRBJ1-4|-|TRBD1
CASSHIPDRGNEKLFF
TGCGCCAGCAGCCATATTCCGGACAGGGGTAATGAAAAACTGTTTTTT
>TRBV19|TRBJ2-7|-|TRBD2
CASSASGSAYEQYF
TGTGCCAGTAGTGCTAGCGGGAGCGCCTACGAGCAGTACTTC
>TRBV9|TRBJ1-2|once|TRBD1
CASSAQGADGYPF
TGTGCCAGCAGCGCTCAGGGGGCGGATGGCTACCCCTTC
>TRBV5-1|TRBJ1-1|many|-
CASSSRGNTEAFF
TGCGCCAGCAGCTCAAGGGGCAACACTGAAGCTTTCTTT
>TRBV5-1|TRBJ1-2|-|TRBD1
CASSPWTGPEGYTF
TGCGCCAGCAGCCCATGGACAGGGCCGGAGGGCTACACCTTC
>TRBV7-8|TRBJ1-6|-|-
CASSLEQDNSPLHF
TGTGCCAGCAGCTTAGAACAGGATAATTCACCCCTCCACTTT
>TRBV7-9|TRBJ1-1|-|-
CASSDSVNTEAFF
TGTGCCAGCAGCGACTCGGTGAACACTGAAGCTTTCTTT
>TRBV5-1|TRBJ1-1|-|TRBD1
CASSSRVTGQGGNTEAFF
TGCGCCAGCAGCTCGAGAGTTACGGGACAGGGCGGGAACACTGAAGCTTTCTTT
>TRBV28|TRBJ2-7|-|-
CASGSLVPYEQYF
TGTGCCAGCGGATCACTAGTTCCCTACGAGCAGTACTTC
>TRBV19|TRBJ1-3|-|-
CASSPGTLRSGNTIYF
TGTGCCAGTAGTCCAGGGACACTCCGCTCTGGAAACACCATATATTTT
>TRBV5-6|TRBJ2-1|once|TRBD1
CASRLRFRTGGNGDEQFF
TGTGCCAGCCGCCTGAGGTTTAGGACAGGGGGCAACGGGGATGAGCAGTTCTTC
>TRBV2|TRBJ2-1|once|TRBD1
CASSRDRAGEQFF
TGTGCCAGCAGTCGGGACAGGGCTGGTGAGCAGTTCTTC
>TRBV9|TRBJ2-7|-|TRBD1
CASSAAGGYEQYF
TGTGCCAGCAGCGCGGCAGGGGGCTACGAGCAGTACTTC